These 28 T cell receptor beta chains share one sample of origin, sequenced in a study of blood T cell dynamics during melanoma immunotherapy. Regarding time point: pre-treatment baseline. The assay was immunoSEQ multiplex PCR, and TCRdb's table has in-frame clones only and misses some. The data contain 10,000 to 15,000 clones, 65% to 85% of them seen just once; the ten biggest clones take up roughly 9%. The sample was blood, taken from a patient treated with checkpoint blockade. These receptors all stem from a human donor with melanoma.

A few counts support this clone. The chain uses TRBV2 and TRBJ2-7; tentative D call: TRBD2 (5 bases). The ends were cut back, 6 bases at V and 6 bases at J, with 12 bases in the middle. The CDR3 extends over 12 amino acids. CDR1 and CDR2 (germline): SNHLY, FYNNEI. CDR3 nucleotides: TGTGCCAGCAGCCGGGGTGCTCGCGAGCAGTACTTC. This sequence encodes CASSRGAREQYF.

The chain is built from TRBV18 and TRBJ2-7, with TRBD2 matching 8 bases. The CDR3 runs to 13 residues. The J segment lost 12 bases and the V segment lost 3 bases, leaving 10 bases of the junction unmatched. Germline assignment: CDR1 KGHSH and CDR2 LQKENI. The CDR3 region is CASSPQREGQLYF. CDR3 DNA sequence: TGTGCCAGCTCACCTCAACGGGAGGGCCAATTGTACTTC.

This chain connects TRBV28 to TRBJ1-2; D ambiguous. Germline V gene data show CDR1 as MDHEN and CDR2 as SYDVKM. V lost 7 bases to trimming and J lost 0 bases, with 9 bases between them. CDR3 length equals 13 residues. The CDR3 loop is CASNMRSNYGYTF. CDR3 nucleotides: TGTGCCAGCAACATGAGATCTAACTATGGCTACACCTTC.

V and J are TRBV5-6 and TRBJ1-2, with a tentative D call TRBD1 (5 bases). Germline V gives CDR1 SGHDT, CDR2 YYEEEE. This CDR3 has 13 residues. Trimming took 4 bases from V and 4 from J, leaving 11 bases between them. The chain's CDR3 is CASSLTGAYGYTF. The CDR3 bases are TGTGCCAGCAGCCTAACCGGGGCCTATGGCTACACCTTC.

The CDR3 bases are TGTGCCAGCAGCTTGACAGGGGGGAATGAAAAACTGTTTTTT. This codes for CASSLTGGNEKLFF. The rearrangement joins TRBV7-9 to TRBJ1-4; the match to TRBD1 covers 9 bases. This CDR3 comprises 14 residues. Germline V gene data show CDR1 as SEHNR and CDR2 as FQNEAQ (reference sequence). Losses at the gene ends were 3 bases for V and 5 bases for J; bases not matched to a gene: 1.

The V gene is TRBV2, the J gene TRBJ2-3; D perhaps matches TRBD2 (6 bases). Trimming cost V 10 bases and J 3 bases, with 14 bases left between them. The CDR3 sequence is 13 residues long. Germline CDR1 and CDR2: SNHLY and FYNNEI. The CDR3 DNA reads TGTGCCACGACGGGGGTTGATACAGATACGCAGTATTTT. It encodes CATTGVDTDTQYF.

The chain has TRBV2 and TRBJ2-1; D remains unclear. This CDR3 comprises 15 residues. Germline values: CDR1 SNHLY, CDR2 FYNNEI. With 8 bases removed from V and 5 bases from J, the gap between germline ends came to 19 bases. The CDR3 DNA sequence: TGTGCCAGCCAGTTACTCAGCCAAGTTAACAATGAGCAGTTCTTC. It encodes CASQLLSQVNNEQFF.

This sequence joins TRBV5-1 and TRBJ2-1, with 8 bases that match TRBD2. Germline CDR1 SGHRS, CDR2 YFSETQ. Trimming took 3 bases from V and 7 from J; bases not matched to a gene: 12. The CDR3 totals 16 residues. CDR3 DNA: TGCGCCAGCAGCTACCCTCCCGGGGGGGCCTCGAATGAGCAGTTCTTC. Its translation is CASSYPPGGASNEQFF. Drawing the rest from reference TRBV5-1 and TRBJ2-1, the complete variable domain is KAGVTQTPRYLIKTRGQQVTLSCSPISGHRSVSWYQQTPGQGLQFLFEYFSETQRNKGNFPGRFSGRQFSNSRSEMNVSTLELGDSALYLCASSYPPGGASNEQFFGPGTRLTVL.

J is TRBJ1-1 and V is TRBV19; D gene unclear. The CDR3 length is 14 residues. Germline CDR1 and CDR2: LNHDA and SQIVND (reference sequence). Trimming left V 7 bases short and J 1 base short, with 13 bases between. The CDR3 nucleotides are TGTGCCAGTACCCCGGGTGGTTCGAACACTGAAGCTTTCTTT. Amino acids: CASTPGGSNTEAFF. The full variable domain, with the rest looked up from reference TRBV19 and TRBJ1-1, is DGGITQSPKYLFRKEGQNVTLSCEQNLNHDAMYWYRQDPGQGLRLIYYSQIVNDFQKGDIAEGYSVSREKKESFPLTVTSAQKNPTAFYLCASTPGGSNTEAFFGQGTRLTVV.

In this sample, this clone turned up a few times. J is TRBJ1-2 and V is TRBV6-1; 7 nucleotides agree with TRBD1. Trimming removed 6 bases from V and 5 bases from J; junction bases left unmatched: 9. The CDR3 length is 14 residues. CDR1 is MNHNS and CDR2 is SASEGT in the germline V gene. In nucleotides, the CDR3 is TGTGCCAGCAGAGATCCGACAGGGTTATATGGCTACACCTTC. This translates into CASRDPTGLYGYTF.

This clone was seen more than once but under ten times. The J gene is TRBJ1-3, the V gene TRBV7-9, with 7 bases identical to TRBD1. The germline V gene has CDR1 SEHNR and CDR2 FQNEAQ (reference sequence). The CDR3 spans 14 residues. V dropped 2 bases and J dropped 7; count of bases not matched to a gene: 5. The CDR3 DNA reads TGTGCCAGCAGCTTATTACAGGGGTCGAACACCATATATTTT. Translated, it gives CASSLLQGSNTIYF.

The gene calls are TRBV10-3 and TRBJ2-3; D unclear. V was pared by 5 bases and J by 2 bases, with 2 bases between. Germline V gene data show CDR1 as ENHRY and CDR2 as SYGVKD. This CDR3 region has 11 residues. The DNA of the CDR3 is TGTGCCATCAGTACCACAGATACGCAGTATTTT. This encodes CAISTTDTQYF.

The chain recombines TRBV4-3 with TRBJ2-7, with 9 bases matching TRBD2. J was trimmed by 4 bases and V by 4 bases; bases with no gene match: 8. Germline CDR1 LGHNA, CDR2 YSLEER. The CDR3 covers 15 residues. As DNA, the CDR3 is TGCGCCAGCAGCCGCATAGCGGGAGCGGGGTACGAGCAGTACTTC. Translation: CASSRIAGAGYEQYF.

This clone showed up just once. The chain is built from TRBV27 and TRBJ2-7, with 11 positions matching TRBD1. The CDR3 runs 15 residues. Germline-derived CDR1 and CDR2 are MNHEY and SMNVEV (reference sequence). The V segment lost 2 bases and the J segment 1 base; nucleotides outside the gene matches: 1. CDR3 nucleotides: TGTGCCAGCAGTTTAGGACAGGGGGCTTCCTACGAGCAGTACTTC. Translating it yields CASSLGQGASYEQYF.

The chain employs TRBV4-1 and TRBJ1-1; 8 positions match TRBD1. After removal of 0 bases from V and 0 bases from J, the junction contained 9 bases not matched to a gene. This CDR3 has 18 amino acids. Germline loops: CDR1 MGHRA, CDR2 YSYEKL. The CDR3 DNA follows: TGCGCCAGCAGCCAAGATTCTTCCAGGGGGCTCCTGAACACTGAAGCTTTCTTT. Encoded protein: CASSQDSSRGLLNTEAFF.

J is TRBJ2-2 and V is TRBV5-8, with D perhaps TRBD2 (5 bases). CDR1 and CDR2 (germline): SGHTS, YDEGEE. The CDR3 length is 15 residues. The CDR3 here is CGQQPRASNTGELFF. The CDR3 DNA reads as TGTGGCCAGCAGCCCCGGGCTAGCAACACCGGGGAGCTGTTTTTT.

The V call is TRBV5-4, the J call TRBJ1-4; 9 bases agree with TRBD1. Unmatched junction bases numbered 6, after V lost 6 bases and J lost 6 bases. The CDR3 has 14 residues. The germline gives CDR1 SGHNT, CDR2 YYREEE (reference sequence). CDR3 DNA: TGTGCCAGCACTACAGGGGGCGGTGATGAAAAACTGTTTTTT. This translates into CASTTGGGDEKLFF. Using reference TRBV5-4 and TRBJ1-4 for the parts outside the CDR3, the full variable domain is ETGVTQSPTHLIKTRGQQVTLRCSSQSGHNTVSWYQQALGQGPQFIFQYYREEENGRGNFPPRFSGLQFPNYSSELNVNALELDDSALYLCASTTGGGDEKLFFGSGTQLSVL.

This chain joins TRBV6-5 and TRBJ2-3, with D perhaps TRBD1 (5 bases). This CDR3 has 14 amino acids. V lost 7 bases and J lost 6, with 17 bases in between. Germline V lookup: CDR1 MNHEY, CDR2 SVGAGI. CDR3 DNA sequence: TGTGCCAGCAAGTTGGACATGGCCTCGGATACGCAGTATTTT. Its protein product is CASKLDMASDTQYF.

This clone has just a few counts. The chain combines TRBV29-1 with TRBJ2-7; TRBD1 matches at 10 bases. V shed 6 bases and J 5 bases; nucleotides not matched to a gene: 10. This CDR3 spans 14 amino acids. Looked up from germline, CDR1 is SQVTM and CDR2 is ANQGSEA. The CDR3 reads CSVGSPGTGDEQYF. CDR3 coding DNA: TGCAGCGTCGGGAGTCCCGGGACAGGGGACGAGCAGTACTTC.

With regard to this clone: The sample carries other DNA sequences with the same CDR3. In DNA form, the CDR3 reads TGTGCCAGCAGCCAAGAACCCTCCGGGAGTAGCAATCAGCCCCAGCATTTT. Translating it yields CASSQEPSGSSNQPQHF. The chain combines TRBV4-2 with TRBJ1-5; D not resolved. Germline CDR1 LGHNA, CDR2 YNFKEQ. Trimming pared 0 bases from V and 0 bases from J, leaving 12 bases between. CDR3 size: 17 residues.

This chain uses TRBV10-1 with TRBJ2-1; D might be TRBD2 (6 bases). The V end was cut by 0 bases, the J end by 7 bases, with 7 bases between. The germline gives CDR1 WNHNN, CDR2 SYGVQD (reference sequence). The CDR3 contains 13 residues. CDR3 amino acids: CASSESGGNEQFF. The CDR3 DNA is TGCGCCAGCAGTGAGTCCGGAGGGAATGAGCAGTTCTTC.

The chain is built from TRBV6-1 and TRBJ1-2, with 7 bases that match TRBD1. The V gene's germline CDR1 is MNHNS and CDR2 SASEGT. J was trimmed by 7 bases and V by 1 base; bases with no gene match: 12. The length of the CDR3 is 16 residues. The CDR3 spells CASSEGSGGTQIGYTF. For the CDR3, the DNA is TGTGCCAGCAGTGAAGGTTCAGGGGGGACCCAGATTGGCTACACCTTC.

The chain joins TRBV19 to TRBJ1-6; D might be TRBD1 (5 bases). The V and J ends lost 3 bases and 8 bases respectively, with 11 bases between them. There are 14 residues in the CDR3. Germline CDR1 and CDR2: LNHDA and SQIVND (reference sequence). CDR3 protein: CASSISPGDSPLHF. The CDR3 region has the DNA TGTGCCAGTAGTATCTCCCCGGGGGATTCACCCCTCCACTTT. Together with reference TRBV19 and TRBJ1-6, the CDR3 gives the full variable domain: DGGITQSPKYLFRKEGQNVTLSCEQNLNHDAMYWYRQDPGQGLRLIYYSQIVNDFQKGDIAEGYSVSREKKESFPLTVTSAQKNPTAFYLCASSISPGDSPLHFGNGTRLTVT.

The chain has TRBV5-4 and TRBJ2-5, with D perhaps matching TRBD2 (7 bases). Trimming cost V 3 bases and J 7 bases, with 19 bases left between them. The germline V gene encodes CDR1 SGHNT and CDR2 YYREEE (reference sequence). The CDR3 has 15 amino acids. CDR3 amino acids: CASSSLTGQRGTQYF. The CDR3 nucleotides are TGTGCCAGCAGCTCGCTCACAGGGCAGCGGGGGACCCAGTACTTC. The full variable domain, in which reference TRBV5-4 and TRBJ2-5 provide the parts outside the CDR3, is ETGVTQSPTHLIKTRGQQVTLRCSSQSGHNTVSWYQQALGQGPQFIFQYYREEENGRGNFPPRFSGLQFPNYSSELNVNALELDDSALYLCASSSLTGQRGTQYFGPGTRLLVL.

The chain couples TRBV7-2 to TRBJ2-1; TRBD2 is a possible D gene (5 bases). Germline assignment: CDR1 SGHTA and CDR2 FQGNSA. The V gene lost 2 bases and the J gene lost 0 bases, with 17 bases spanning the gap. This CDR3 contains 18 residues. The CDR3 sequence is CASSLRLRAVASYNEQFF. CDR3 nucleotides: TGTGCCAGCAGCTTACGGCTAAGAGCGGTAGCCTCCTACAATGAGCAGTTCTTC.

The chain has TRBV9 and TRBJ2-5, with D perhaps TRBD2 (7 bases). This CDR3 comprises 14 residues. V was trimmed by 0 bases and J by 5 bases, leaving 11 bases between them. CDR1 is SGDLS, CDR2 YYNGEE, per germline. The CDR3: CASSVGGGPETQYF. The CDR3 DNA reads TGTGCCAGCAGCGTAGGGGGGGGCCCTGAGACCCAGTACTTC.

The gene calls are TRBV10-3 and TRBJ1-1, with D possibly matching TRBD1 (6 bases). The CDR3 covers 14 residues. Trimming pared 5 bases from V and 1 base from J, leaving 11 bases between. CDR1 is ENHRY and CDR2 is SYGVKD in the germline V gene. The CDR3 DNA reads TGTGCCATCAGTAACAGGGCCGCGAACACTGAAGCTTTCTTT. This sequence encodes CAISNRAANTEAFF.

The V gene is TRBV7-2, the J gene TRBJ1-1, with TRBD1 matching over 7 bases. Per germline, CDR1 SGHTA and CDR2 FQGNSA. The CDR3 consists of 14 residues. The V segment lost 5 bases and the J segment 1 base; nucleotides outside the gene matches: 4. The CDR3 DNA sequence: TGTGCCAGCAGCCGCGGGACAGCGAACACTGAAGCTTTCTTT. Translated, it gives CASSRGTANTEAFF. Full variable domain (outside the CDR3, taken from reference TRBV7-2 and TRBJ1-1): GAGVSQSPSNKVTEKGKDVELRCDPISGHTALYWYRQSLGQGLEFLIYFQGNSAPDKSGLPSDRFSAERTGGSVSTLTIQRTQQEDSAVYLCASSRGTANTEAFFGQGTRLTVV.